A single sample is the source of the 14 T cell receptor beta chains below, sequenced in a study of T cell responses to AZD1222 COVID-19 vaccine. The method was immunoSEQ multiplex PCR; TCRdb's version includes in-frame clones alone and lacks a portion of them. In the table there are some 90,000 clones, approximately 91% of which are singletons. Sequencing used peripheral blood, obtained 28 days after the second AZD1222 dose. The receptors originated from an adult who received the AZD1222 COVID-19 vaccine.

The chain couples TRBV11-2 to TRBJ1-1, with 8 nucleotides matching TRBD1. Germline CDR1 reads SGHAT; CDR2 reads FQNNGV. V was clipped by 5 bases and J by 5 bases; unmatched bases: 7. This CDR3 is 14 amino acids long. In DNA form, the CDR3 reads TGTGCCAGCAGCCGTGGGCAGGGGGCGACTGAAGCTTTCTTT. Translation gives CASSRGQGATEAFF.

The V call is TRBV14, the J call TRBJ1-2; D ambiguous. This CDR3 contains 11 residues. Deletions cut 5 bases from V and 8 bases from J, with 9 bases between. Germline V gene lookup returns CDR1 SGHDN and CDR2 FVKESK. The CDR3 region is CASSEGGGYTF. The CDR3 DNA is TGTGCCAGCAGCGAAGGTGGAGGCTACACCTTC. Variable domain in full (rest from reference TRBV14 and TRBJ1-2): EAGVTQFPSHSVIEKGQTVTLRCDPISGHDNLYWYRRVMGKEIKFLLHFVKESKQDESGMPNNRFLAERTGGTYSTLKVQPAELEDSGVYFCASSEGGGYTFGSGTRLTVV.

This sequence joins TRBV29-1 and TRBJ1-1, with D perhaps matching TRBD1 (6 bases). Germline V lookup: CDR1 SQVTM, CDR2 ANQGSEA. This CDR3 comprises 12 residues. V was shortened by 7 bases and J by 4 bases, with 13 bases between the two germline ends. The CDR3 nucleotides are TGCAGCGGAGGGGGGGGTGGCACTGAAGCTTTCTTT. It is translated as CSGGGGGTEAFF.

The V call is TRBV7-9, the J call TRBJ1-2, with TRBD1 as a possible D gene (6 bases). CDR3 size: 12 residues. Germline CDR1 and CDR2: SEHNR and FQNEAQ (reference sequence). Between the trimmed V and J ends, which lost 1 base and 6 bases, there was a span of 6 bases. The DNA for the CDR3 is TGTGCCAGCAGCTTAGACAGGGATGGCTACACCTTC. Its protein product is CASSLDRDGYTF.

The chain recombines TRBV7-2 with TRBJ2-6; D is undetermined. The ends were cut back, 1 base at V and 4 bases at J, with 5 bases in the middle. There are 14 residues in the CDR3. Germline CDR1 is SGHTA and CDR2 is FQGNSA. CDR3 nucleotide sequence: TGTGCCAGCAGCTTAGGTGGCGGGGCCAACGTCCTGACTTTC. It is translated as CASSLGGGANVLTF.

This chain connects TRBV24-1 to TRBJ2-7; D unresolved. Germline CDR1 and CDR2: KGHDR and SFDVKD. The CDR3 totals 13 residues. Trimming cost V 8 bases and J 2 bases, with 12 bases left between them. The CDR3 nucleotides are TGTGCCACCATCCTAAGGGCCCCCTACGAGCAGTACTTC. Translation: CATILRAPYEQYF.

The rearrangement links TRBV2 to TRBJ1-4; D may be TRBD1 (5 bases). The CDR3 runs 14 residues. The V end lost 2 bases, the J end lost 10 bases, and 14 bases lay between the germline ends. CDR1 and CDR2 from the germline V gene are SNHLY and FYNNEI. The CDR3 loop reads CASSERGVFGKLFF. CDR3 sequence (DNA): TGTGCCAGCAGTGAACGAGGGGTATTTGGAAAACTGTTTTTT.

The chain joins TRBV7-9 to TRBJ1-5, with D possibly TRBD1 on 5 matching bases. The CDR3 sequence is 14 residues long. Deletions cut 10 bases from V and 4 bases from J, with 17 bases between. Germline CDR1 SEHNR, CDR2 FQNEAQ (reference sequence). In nucleotides, the CDR3 is TGTGCCACCACTCTAGGGACGGCGAATCAGCCCCAGCATTTT. Translation: CATTLGTANQPQHF. Based on the CDR3 plus reference TRBV7-9 and TRBJ1-5, the full variable domain is DTGVSQNPRHKITKRGQNVTFRCDPISEHNRLYWYRQTLGQGPEFLTYFQNEAQLEKSRLLSDRFSAERPKGSFSTLEIQRTEQGDSAMYLCATTLGTANQPQHFGDGTRLSIL.

This CDR3 reads CASSEGARTEAFF. The CDR3 DNA sequence: TGTGCCAGCAGCGAGGGGGCACGCACTGAAGCTTTCTTT. This chain connects TRBV25-1 to TRBJ1-1; TRBD1 aligns across 7 bases. CDR3 length: 13 amino acids. The germline V gene has CDR1 MGHDK and CDR2 SYGVNS. J was trimmed by 4 bases and V by 6 bases; bases with no gene match: 5.

The chain combines TRBV10-1 with TRBJ2-1, with 8 bases that match TRBD1. J lost 6 bases, V lost 4 bases, and 5 bases had no gene match. CDR1 and CDR2 from the germline V gene are WNHNN and SYGVQD (reference sequence). This CDR3 comprises 14 residues. CDR3 amino acids: CASSGLTGANEQFF. Written as DNA, the CDR3 is TGCGCCAGCAGTGGTCTGACAGGGGCCAATGAGCAGTTCTTC.

The chain recombines TRBV2 with TRBJ1-5; TRBD1 is a possible D gene (5 bases). Germline V lookup: CDR1 SNHLY, CDR2 FYNNEI. The CDR3 consists of 14 residues. V shed 7 bases and J shed 1 base, with 11 bases lying between them. The CDR3 DNA reads TGTGCCAGCAACCCAGGGCTCAGCAATCAGCCCCAGCATTTT. Translating it yields CASNPGLSNQPQHF.

This clone was detected once. This rearrangement joins TRBV14 to TRBJ2-7, with TRBD2 matching 9 bases. Germline V CDR1 and CDR2: SGHDN, FVKESK. The CDR3 covers 14 residues. The V and J ends lost 4 bases and 6 bases, in that order; junction bases with no gene match: 7. CDR3 in DNA: TGTGCCAGCAGCCTCCGGCTAGCGGGGACCGAGCAGTACTTC. It is translated as CASSLRLAGTEQYF.

The V and J genes are TRBV2 and TRBJ1-1, with D maybe TRBD1 (6 bases). This CDR3 spans 15 amino acids. The germline V gene has CDR1 SNHLY and CDR2 FYNNEI. V lost 7 bases and J lost 2, with 17 bases in between. CDR3 in DNA: TGTGCCAGCACCAAACAGAGGGGGGGTAACACTGAAGCTTTCTTT. This gives the protein CASTKQRGGNTEAFF.

The V gene is TRBV7-2, the J gene TRBJ2-3; 8 positions match TRBD2. Germline V gene data show CDR1 as SGHTA and CDR2 as FQGNSA. The CDR3 has 13 amino acids. V lost 8 bases to trimming and J lost 4 bases; unmatched junction nucleotides: 5. CDR3 nucleotide sequence: TGTGCCAGCTTAACGGGGGGGCCAGATACGCAGTATTTT. This gives the protein CASLTGGPDTQYF.